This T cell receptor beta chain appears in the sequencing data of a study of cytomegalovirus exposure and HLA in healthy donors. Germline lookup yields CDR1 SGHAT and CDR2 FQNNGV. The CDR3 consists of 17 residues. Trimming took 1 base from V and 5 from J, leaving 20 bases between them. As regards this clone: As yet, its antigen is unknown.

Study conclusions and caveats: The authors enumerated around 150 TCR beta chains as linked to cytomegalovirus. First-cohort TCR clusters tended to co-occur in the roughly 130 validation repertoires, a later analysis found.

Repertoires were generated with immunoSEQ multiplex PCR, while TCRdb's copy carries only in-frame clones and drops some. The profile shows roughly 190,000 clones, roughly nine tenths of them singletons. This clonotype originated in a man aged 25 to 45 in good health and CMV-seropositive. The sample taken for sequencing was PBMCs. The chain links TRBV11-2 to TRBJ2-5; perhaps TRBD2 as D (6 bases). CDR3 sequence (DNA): TGTGCCAGCAGCTTAGTGAGGGGTGGGGCCGCGGGGGAGACCCAGTACTTC. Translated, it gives CASSLVRGGAAGETQYF.